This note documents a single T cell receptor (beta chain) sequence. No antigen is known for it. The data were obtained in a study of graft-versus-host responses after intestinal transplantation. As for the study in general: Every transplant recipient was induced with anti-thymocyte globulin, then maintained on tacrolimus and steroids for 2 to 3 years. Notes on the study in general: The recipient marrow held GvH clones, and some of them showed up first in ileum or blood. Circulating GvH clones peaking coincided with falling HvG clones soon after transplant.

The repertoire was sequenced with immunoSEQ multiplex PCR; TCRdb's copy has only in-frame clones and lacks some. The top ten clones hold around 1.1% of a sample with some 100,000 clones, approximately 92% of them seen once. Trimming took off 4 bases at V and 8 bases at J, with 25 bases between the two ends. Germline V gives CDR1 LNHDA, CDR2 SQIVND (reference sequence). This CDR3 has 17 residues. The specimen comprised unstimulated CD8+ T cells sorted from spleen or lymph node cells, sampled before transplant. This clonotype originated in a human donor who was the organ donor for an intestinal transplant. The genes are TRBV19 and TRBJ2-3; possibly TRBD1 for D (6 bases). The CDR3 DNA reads TGTGCCAGTAGTACCCCAGGGGAAGCCCCCCCCCACGGTACGCAGTATTTT. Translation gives CASSTPGEAPPHGTQYF.